The present TCR beta chain was sequenced within a study of graft-versus-host responses after intestinal transplantation. Study background: Each patient got anti-thymocyte globulin induction, then tacrolimus and steroids for around three years.

Germline assignment: CDR1 MNHEY and CDR2 SVGAGI. Deletions cut 6 bases from V and 3 bases from J, with 9 bases between. This CDR3 has 12 residues. TCRdb's table, derived via immunoSEQ multiplex PCR, lists solely in-frame clones and lacks some. The sample yields some 90,000 clones, about nine tenths seen once. For this clone: The antigen is undetermined. A read error may be the cause here, since a much bigger clone is one base away.

The TCR originated in a human donor who was the organ donor for an intestinal transplant. The sequencing here drew on unstimulated CD8+ T cells sorted from spleen or lymph node cells, taken before transplant. The genes are TRBV6-5 and TRBJ2-7; possible D gene TRBD2, 6 bases. This CDR3 reads CASSLGGYEQYF. Written as DNA, the CDR3 is TGTGCCAGCAGCCTCGGGGGCTACGAGCAGTACTTC.